Sequencing of this TCR beta chain was carried out in a study of shared clonotypes between healthy human individuals. The length of the CDR3 is 14 residues. CDR1 and CDR2 (germline): ENHRY, SYGVKD. The ends lost 2 bases at V and 4 bases at J; junction bases unmatched: 1. Naive CD4+ cells were CD45RA-selected; the remaining cells were memory. The data were produced by immunoSEQ multiplex PCR, yet TCRdb's version contains in-frame clones alone and is incomplete. The sample yields around 2.5 million clones, under 95% seen once. The V gene is TRBV10-3, the J gene TRBJ2-7; 11 bases map to TRBD2. This receptor was identified in a man younger than 35 in good health. Some clones in this sample may be carry-over from other donors' samples. Input material: naive CD4+ T cells from PBMCs. Subset of the sample: CD45RA+ positively selected. CDR3 coding DNA: TGTGCCATCAGTGAGCTAGCGGGAGGATACGAGCAGTACTTC. This translates into CAISELAGGYEQYF.